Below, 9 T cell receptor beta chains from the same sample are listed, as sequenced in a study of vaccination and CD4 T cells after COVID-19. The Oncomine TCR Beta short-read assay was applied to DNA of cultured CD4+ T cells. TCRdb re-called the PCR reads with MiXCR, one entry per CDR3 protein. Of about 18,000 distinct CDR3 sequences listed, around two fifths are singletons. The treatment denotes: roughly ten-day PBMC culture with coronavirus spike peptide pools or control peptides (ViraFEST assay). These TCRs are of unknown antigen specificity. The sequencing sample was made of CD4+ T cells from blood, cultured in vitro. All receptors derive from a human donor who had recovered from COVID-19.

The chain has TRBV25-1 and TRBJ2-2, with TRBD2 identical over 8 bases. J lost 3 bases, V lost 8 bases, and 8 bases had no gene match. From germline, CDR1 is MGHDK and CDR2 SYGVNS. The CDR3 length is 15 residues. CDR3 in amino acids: CASSAGVVDTGELFF. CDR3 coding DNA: TGTGCCAGCTCAGCGGGAGTGGTCGACACCGGGGAGCTGTTTTTT.

CDR3 region: CASRNRDRGPFSYEQYF. The CDR3 coding sequence is TGTGCCAGCAGAAACCGGGACAGGGGGCCTTTCTCCTACGAGCAGTACTTC. V gene TRBV6-1 combines with J gene TRBJ2-7; 12 bases agree with TRBD1. Losses at the gene ends were 6 bases for V and 0 bases for J; bases not matched to a gene: 9. Germline V gene data show CDR1 as MNHNS and CDR2 as SASEGT. CDR3 length: 17 residues.

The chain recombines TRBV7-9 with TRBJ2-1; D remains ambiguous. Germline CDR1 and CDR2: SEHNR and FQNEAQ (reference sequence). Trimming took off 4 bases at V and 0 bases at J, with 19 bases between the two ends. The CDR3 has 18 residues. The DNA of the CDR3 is TGTGCCAGCAGCTCCAAATCGGGTTTTGTTGGCTCCTACAATGAGCAGTTCTTC. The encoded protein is CASSSKSGFVGSYNEQFF.

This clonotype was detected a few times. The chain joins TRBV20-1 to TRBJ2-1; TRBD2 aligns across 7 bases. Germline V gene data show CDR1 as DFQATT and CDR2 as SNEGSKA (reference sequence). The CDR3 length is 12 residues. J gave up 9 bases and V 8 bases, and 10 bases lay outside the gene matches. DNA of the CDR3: TGCAGTCGAGGCGGGGGATCGGTTGAGCAGTTCTTC. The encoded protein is CSRGGGSVEQFF.

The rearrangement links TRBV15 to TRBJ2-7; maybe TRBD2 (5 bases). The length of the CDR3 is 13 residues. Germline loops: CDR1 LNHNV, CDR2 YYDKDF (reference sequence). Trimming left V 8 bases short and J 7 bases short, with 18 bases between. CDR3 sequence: CATYRRLRGEQYF. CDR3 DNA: TGTGCCACCTACCGGAGGCTGCGAGGGGAGCAGTACTTC.

The CDR3 sequence is CASSLGSQGAKNIQYF. CDR3 coding DNA: TGTGCCAGCAGCCTCGGGTCGCAGGGAGCCAAAAACATTCAGTACTTC. This chain links TRBV28 with TRBJ2-4; D perhaps matches TRBD1 (5 bases). The CDR3 loop spans 16 amino acids. Deletions cut 6 bases from V and 0 bases from J, with 15 bases between. Germline CDR1 is MDHEN and CDR2 is SYDVKM. Full variable domain (rest looked up from reference TRBV28 and TRBJ2-4): DVKVTQSSRYLVKRTGEKVFLECVQDMDHENMFWYRQDPGLGLRLIYFSYDVKMKEKGDIPEGYSVSREKKERFSLILESASTNQTSMYLCASSLGSQGAKNIQYFGAGTRLSVL.

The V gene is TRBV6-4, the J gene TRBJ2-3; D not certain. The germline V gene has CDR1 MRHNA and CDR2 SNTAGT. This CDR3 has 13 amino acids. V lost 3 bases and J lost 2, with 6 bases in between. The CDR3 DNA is TGTGCCAGCAGTGAAGGCAACACAGATACGCAGTATTTT. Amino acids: CASSEGNTDTQYF.

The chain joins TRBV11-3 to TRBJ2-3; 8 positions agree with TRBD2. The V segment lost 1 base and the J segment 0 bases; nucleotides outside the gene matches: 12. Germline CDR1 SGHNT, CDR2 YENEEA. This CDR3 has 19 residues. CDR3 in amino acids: CASSLGRRELAASTDTQYF. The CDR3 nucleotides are TGTGCCAGCAGCTTAGGACGACGGGAACTAGCGGCTAGCACAGATACGCAGTATTTT. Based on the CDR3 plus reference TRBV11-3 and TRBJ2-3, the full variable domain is EAGVVQSPRYKIIEKKQPVAFWCNPISGHNTLYWYLQNLGQGPELLIRYENEEAVDDSQLPKDRFSAERLKGVDSTLKIQPAELGDSAVYLCASSLGRRELAASTDTQYFGPGTRLTVL.

The CDR3 DNA follows: TGTGCCAGCAGCTTAGCAGGATTCCAAGAGACCCAGTACTTC. It yields the protein CASSLAGFQETQYF. V is TRBV7-6 and J is TRBJ2-5; unclear D gene. With 0 bases removed from V and 1 base from J, the gap between germline ends came to 6 bases. Germline lookup yields CDR1 SGHVS and CDR2 FNYEAQ. The CDR3 runs 14 residues.